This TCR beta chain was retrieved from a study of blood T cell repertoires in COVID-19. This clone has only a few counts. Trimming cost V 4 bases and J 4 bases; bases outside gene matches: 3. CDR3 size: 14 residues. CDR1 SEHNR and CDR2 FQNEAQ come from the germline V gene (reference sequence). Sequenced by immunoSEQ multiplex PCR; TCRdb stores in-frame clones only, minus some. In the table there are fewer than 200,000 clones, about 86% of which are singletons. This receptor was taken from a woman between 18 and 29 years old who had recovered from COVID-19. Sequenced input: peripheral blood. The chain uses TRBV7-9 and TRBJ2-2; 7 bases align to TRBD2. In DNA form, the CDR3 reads TGTGCCAGCAGCTCGACTAGCCTCACCGGGGAGCTGTTTTTT. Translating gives CASSSTSLTGELFF.